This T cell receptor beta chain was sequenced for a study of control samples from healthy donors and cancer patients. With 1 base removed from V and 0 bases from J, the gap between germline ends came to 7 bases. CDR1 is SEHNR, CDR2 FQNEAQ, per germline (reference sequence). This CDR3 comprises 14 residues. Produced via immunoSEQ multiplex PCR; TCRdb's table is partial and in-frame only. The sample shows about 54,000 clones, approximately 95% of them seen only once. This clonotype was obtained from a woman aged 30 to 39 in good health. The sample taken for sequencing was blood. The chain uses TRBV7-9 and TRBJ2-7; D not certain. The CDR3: CASSLGGTSYEQYF. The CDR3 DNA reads TGTGCCAGCAGCTTAGGCGGCACCTCCTACGAGCAGTACTTC.